The present T cell receptor beta chain was sequenced within a study of T cell responses to AZD1222 COVID-19 vaccine. With 1 base removed from V and 3 bases from J, the gap between germline ends came to 10 bases. This CDR3 is built from 14 residues. Germline values: CDR1 SGHTA, CDR2 FQGNSA. Here immunoSEQ multiplex PCR was the method, and the copy in TCRdb shows in-frame clones only, minus some. The top ten hold 2% to 2.5% of the sample, which has about 150,000 clones, roughly 88% seen once. Worth noting for this clone: The antigen is unknown.

Regarding the study as a whole: Unmutated variant regions are reportedly the target of nearly half of TCRs that are spike-specific.

The sequencing here drew on peripheral blood, taken on day 0 of AZD1222 vaccination. The clonotype comes from an adult in good health. The V and J genes are TRBV7-2 and TRBJ2-7; D not certain. The CDR3 sequence: CASSLDGIYYEQYF. CDR3 sequence (DNA): TGTGCCAGCAGCTTAGACGGTATCTACTACGAGCAGTACTTC.